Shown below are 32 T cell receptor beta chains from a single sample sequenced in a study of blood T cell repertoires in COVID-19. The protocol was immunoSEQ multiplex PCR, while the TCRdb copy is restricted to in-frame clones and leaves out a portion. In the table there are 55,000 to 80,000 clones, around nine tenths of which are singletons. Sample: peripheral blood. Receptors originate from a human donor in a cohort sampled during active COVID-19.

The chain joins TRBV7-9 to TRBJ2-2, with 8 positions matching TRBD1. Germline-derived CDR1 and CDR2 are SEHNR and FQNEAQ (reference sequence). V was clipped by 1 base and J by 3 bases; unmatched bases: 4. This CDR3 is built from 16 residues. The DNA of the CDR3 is TGTGCCAGCAGCTTAGGGGCAGGGGGCGACACCGGGGAGCTGTTTTTT. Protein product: CASSLGAGGDTGELFF.

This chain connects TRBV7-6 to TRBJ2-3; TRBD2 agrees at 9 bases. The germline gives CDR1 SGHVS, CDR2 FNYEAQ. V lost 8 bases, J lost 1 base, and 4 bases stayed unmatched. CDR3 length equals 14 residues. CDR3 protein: CASSLAGRTDTQYF. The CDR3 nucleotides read TGTGCCAGCTCCCTAGCGGGGCGCACAGATACGCAGTATTTT.

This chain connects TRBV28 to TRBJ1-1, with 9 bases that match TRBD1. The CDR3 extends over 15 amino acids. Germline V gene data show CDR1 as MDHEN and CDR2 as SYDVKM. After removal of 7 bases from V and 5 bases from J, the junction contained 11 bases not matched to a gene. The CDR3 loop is CASNTPGQGWTEAFF. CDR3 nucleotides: TGTGCCAGCAATACGCCGGGACAGGGCTGGACTGAAGCTTTCTTT. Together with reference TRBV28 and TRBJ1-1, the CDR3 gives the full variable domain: DVKVTQSSRYLVKRTGEKVFLECVQDMDHENMFWYRQDPGLGLRLIYFSYDVKMKEKGDIPEGYSVSREKKERFSLILESASTNQTSMYLCASNTPGQGWTEAFFGQGTRLTVV.

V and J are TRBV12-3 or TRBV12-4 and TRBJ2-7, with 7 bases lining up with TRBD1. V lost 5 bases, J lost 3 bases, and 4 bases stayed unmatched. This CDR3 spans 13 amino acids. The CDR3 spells CASSGQAFYEQYF. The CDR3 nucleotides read TGTGCCAGCAGTGGACAGGCCTTCTACGAGCAGTACTTC.

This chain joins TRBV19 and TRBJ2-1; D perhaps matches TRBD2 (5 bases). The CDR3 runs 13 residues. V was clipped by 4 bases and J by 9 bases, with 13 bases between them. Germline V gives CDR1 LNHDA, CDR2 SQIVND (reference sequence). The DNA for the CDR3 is TGTGCCAGTAGTACCTCCACTAGAGGTGAGCAGTTCTTC. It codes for CASSTSTRGEQFF.

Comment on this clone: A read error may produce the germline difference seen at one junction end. CDR3 coding DNA: TGTGCCACCAGTTCCGGGAGTGGCTACACCTTC. Its translation is CATSSGSGYTF. The genes are TRBV12-3 or TRBV12-4 and TRBJ1-2; the D is unclear. The CDR3 totals 11 residues.

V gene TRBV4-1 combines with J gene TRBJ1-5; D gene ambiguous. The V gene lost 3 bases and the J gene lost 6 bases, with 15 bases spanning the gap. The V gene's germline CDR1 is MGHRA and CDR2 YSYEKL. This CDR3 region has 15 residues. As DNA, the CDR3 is TGCGCCAGCAGCCAGGAGGATCTTGTCTCTCAGCCCCAGCATTTT. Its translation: CASSQEDLVSQPQHF.

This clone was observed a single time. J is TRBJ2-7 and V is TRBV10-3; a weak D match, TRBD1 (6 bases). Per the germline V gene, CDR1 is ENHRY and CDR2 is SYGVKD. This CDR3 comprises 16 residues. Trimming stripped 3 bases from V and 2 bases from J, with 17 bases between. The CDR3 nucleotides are TGTGCCATCAGTGATAACACGAGGGGGAGCCCCTACGAGCAGTACTTC. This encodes CAISDNTRGSPYEQYF.

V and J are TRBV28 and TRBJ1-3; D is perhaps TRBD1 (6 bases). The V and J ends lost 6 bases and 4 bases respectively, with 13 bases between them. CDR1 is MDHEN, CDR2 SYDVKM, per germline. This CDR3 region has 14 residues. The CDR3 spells CASSPRGGGNTIYF. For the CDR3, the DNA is TGTGCCAGCAGCCCAAGGGGGGGCGGAAACACCATATATTTT.

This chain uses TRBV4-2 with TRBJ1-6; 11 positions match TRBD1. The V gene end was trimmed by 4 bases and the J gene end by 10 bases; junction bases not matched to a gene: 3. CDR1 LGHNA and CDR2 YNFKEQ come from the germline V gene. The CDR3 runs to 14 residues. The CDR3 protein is CASSLGQGASPLHF. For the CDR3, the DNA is TGTGCCAGCAGCCTTGGACAGGGGGCATCACCCCTCCACTTT.

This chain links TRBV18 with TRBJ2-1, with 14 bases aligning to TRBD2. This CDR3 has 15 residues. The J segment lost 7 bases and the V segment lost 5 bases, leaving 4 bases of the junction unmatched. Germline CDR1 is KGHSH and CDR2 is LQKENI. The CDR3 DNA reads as TGTGCCAGCTCAACGACTAGCGGGAGGGGGAATGAGCAGTTCTTC. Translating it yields CASSTTSGRGNEQFF.

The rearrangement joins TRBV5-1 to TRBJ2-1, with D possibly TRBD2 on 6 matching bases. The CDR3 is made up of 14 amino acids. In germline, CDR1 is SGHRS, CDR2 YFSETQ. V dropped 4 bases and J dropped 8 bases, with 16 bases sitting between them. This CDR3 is CASSGRRGADEQFF. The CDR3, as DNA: TGCGCCAGCAGCGGACGTCGCGGGGCCGATGAGCAGTTCTTC.

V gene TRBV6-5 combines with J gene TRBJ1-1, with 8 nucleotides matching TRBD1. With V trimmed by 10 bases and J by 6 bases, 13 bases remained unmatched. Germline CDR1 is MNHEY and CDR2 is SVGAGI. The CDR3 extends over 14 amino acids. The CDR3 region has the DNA TGTGCCACCATTTCTGGACAGGGTTTCGCTGAAGCTTTCTTT. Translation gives CATISGQGFAEAFF.

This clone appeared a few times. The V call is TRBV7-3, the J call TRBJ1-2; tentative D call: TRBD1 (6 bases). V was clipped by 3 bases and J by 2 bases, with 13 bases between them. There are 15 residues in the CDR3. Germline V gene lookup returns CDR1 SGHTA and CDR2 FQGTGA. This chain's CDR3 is CASSLTGTGNYGYTF. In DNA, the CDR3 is TGTGCCAGCAGCTTGACCGGAACAGGGAACTATGGCTACACCTTC. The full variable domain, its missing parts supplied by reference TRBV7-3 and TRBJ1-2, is GAGVSQTPSNKVTEKGKYVELRCDPISGHTALYWYRQSLGQGPEFLIYFQGTGAADDSGLPNDRFFAVRPEGSVSTLKIQRTERGDSAVYLCASSLTGTGNYGYTFGSGTRLTVV.

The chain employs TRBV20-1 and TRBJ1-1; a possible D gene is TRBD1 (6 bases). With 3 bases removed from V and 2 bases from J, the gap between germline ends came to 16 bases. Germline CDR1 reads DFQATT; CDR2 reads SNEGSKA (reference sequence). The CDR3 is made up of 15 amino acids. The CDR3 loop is CSASDITGFNTEAFF. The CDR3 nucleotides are TGCAGTGCTAGTGATATTACAGGGTTCAACACTGAAGCTTTCTTT.

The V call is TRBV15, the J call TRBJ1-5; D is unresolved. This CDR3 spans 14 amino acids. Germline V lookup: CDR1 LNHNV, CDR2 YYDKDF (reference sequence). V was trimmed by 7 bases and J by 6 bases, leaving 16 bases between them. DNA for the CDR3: TGTGCCACCACCTTCTCAGGAGGCGGTCAGCCCCAGCATTTT. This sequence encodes CATTFSGGGQPQHF.

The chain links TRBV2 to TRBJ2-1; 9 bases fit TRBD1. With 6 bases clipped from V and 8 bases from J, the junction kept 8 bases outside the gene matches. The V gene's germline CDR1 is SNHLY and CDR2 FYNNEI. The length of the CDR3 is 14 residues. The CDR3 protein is CASRVRDRDYEQFF. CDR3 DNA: TGTGCCAGCAGGGTTCGGGACAGGGACTATGAGCAGTTCTTC.

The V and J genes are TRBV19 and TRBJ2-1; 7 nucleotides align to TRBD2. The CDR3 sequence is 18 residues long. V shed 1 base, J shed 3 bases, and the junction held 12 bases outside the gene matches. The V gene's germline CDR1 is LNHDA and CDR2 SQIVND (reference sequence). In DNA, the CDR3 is TGTGCCAGTAGTATAGCGGGTGTGGAGGGAGGGTACTACAATGAGCAGTTCTTC. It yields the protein CASSIAGVEGGYYNEQFF.

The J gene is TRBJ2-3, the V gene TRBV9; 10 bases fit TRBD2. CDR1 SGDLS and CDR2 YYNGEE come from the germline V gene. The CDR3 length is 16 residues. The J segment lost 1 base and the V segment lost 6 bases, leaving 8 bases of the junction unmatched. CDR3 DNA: TGTGCCAGCACCTTAGAAGCGGGAGGGGGCACAGATACGCAGTATTTT. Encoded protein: CASTLEAGGGTDTQYF.

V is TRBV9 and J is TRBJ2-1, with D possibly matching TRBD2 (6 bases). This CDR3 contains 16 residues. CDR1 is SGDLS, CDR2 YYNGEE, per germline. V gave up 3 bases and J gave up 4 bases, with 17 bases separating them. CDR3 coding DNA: TGTGCCAGCAGCGAATTTGTCGGGAGTACTTACAATGAGCAGTTCTTC. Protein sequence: CASSEFVGSTYNEQFF.

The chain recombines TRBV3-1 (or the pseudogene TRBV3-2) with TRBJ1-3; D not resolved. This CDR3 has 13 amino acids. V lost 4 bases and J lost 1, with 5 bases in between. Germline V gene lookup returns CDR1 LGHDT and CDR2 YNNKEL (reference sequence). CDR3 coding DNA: TGTGCCAGCAGCCCTCTTTCTGGAAACACCATATATTTT. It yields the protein CASSPLSGNTIYF.

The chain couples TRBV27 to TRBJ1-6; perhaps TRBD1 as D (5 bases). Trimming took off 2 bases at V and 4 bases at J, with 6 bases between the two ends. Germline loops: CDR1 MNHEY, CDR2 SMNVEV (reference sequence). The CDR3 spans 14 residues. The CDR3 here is CASSLQGYNSPLHF. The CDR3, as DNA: TGTGCCAGCAGTTTACAGGGATATAATTCACCCCTCCACTTT.

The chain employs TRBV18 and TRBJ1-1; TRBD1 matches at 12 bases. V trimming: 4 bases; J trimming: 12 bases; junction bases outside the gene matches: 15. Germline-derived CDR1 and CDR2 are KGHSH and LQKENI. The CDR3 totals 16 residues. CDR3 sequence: CASSQPRDRGLTLPFF. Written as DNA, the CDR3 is TGTGCCAGCTCACAACCGCGGGACAGGGGGCTTACGTTACCTTTCTTT.

CDR3 region: CASSIGGALIDEQFF. CDR3 sequence (DNA): TGTGCCAGTAGTATCGGGGGGGCACTAATAGATGAGCAGTTCTTC. The chain combines TRBV19 with TRBJ2-1, with 8 bases fitting TRBD2. This CDR3 has 15 amino acids. Germline CDR1 is LNHDA and CDR2 is SQIVND (reference sequence). J lost 8 bases, V lost 3 bases, and 9 bases had no gene match. The whole variable domain, filled in from reference TRBV19 and TRBJ2-1, reads DGGITQSPKYLFRKEGQNVTLSCEQNLNHDAMYWYRQDPGQGLRLIYYSQIVNDFQKGDIAEGYSVSREKKESFPLTVTSAQKNPTAFYLCASSIGGALIDEQFFGPGTRLTVL.

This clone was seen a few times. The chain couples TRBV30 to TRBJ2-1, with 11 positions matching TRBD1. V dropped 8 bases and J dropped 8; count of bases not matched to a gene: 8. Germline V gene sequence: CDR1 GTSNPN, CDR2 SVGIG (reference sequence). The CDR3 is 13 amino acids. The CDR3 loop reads CAGDRGGMYEQFF. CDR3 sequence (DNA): TGTGCCGGGGACAGGGGGGGGATGTATGAGCAGTTCTTC.

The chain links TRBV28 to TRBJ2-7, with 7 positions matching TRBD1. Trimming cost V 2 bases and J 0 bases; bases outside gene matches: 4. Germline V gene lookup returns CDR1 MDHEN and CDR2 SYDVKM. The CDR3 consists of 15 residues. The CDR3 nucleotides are TGTGCCAGCAGTTTAATAGGGGGCAGCTCCTACGAGCAGTACTTC. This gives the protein CASSLIGGSSYEQYF. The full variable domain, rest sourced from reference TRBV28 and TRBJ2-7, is DVKVTQSSRYLVKRTGEKVFLECVQDMDHENMFWYRQDPGLGLRLIYFSYDVKMKEKGDIPEGYSVSREKKERFSLILESASTNQTSMYLCASSLIGGSSYEQYFGPGTRLTVT.

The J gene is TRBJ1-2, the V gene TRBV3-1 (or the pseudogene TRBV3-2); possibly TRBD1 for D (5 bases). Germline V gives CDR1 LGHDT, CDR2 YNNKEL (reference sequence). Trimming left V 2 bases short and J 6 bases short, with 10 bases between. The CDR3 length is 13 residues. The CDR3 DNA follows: TGTGCCAGCAGCCAAATCTCAGGGAATGGCTACACCTTC. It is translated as CASSQISGNGYTF.

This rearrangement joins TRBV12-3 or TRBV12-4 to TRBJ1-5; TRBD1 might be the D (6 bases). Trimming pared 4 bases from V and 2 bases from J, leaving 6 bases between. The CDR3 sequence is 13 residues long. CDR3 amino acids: CASSWTGNQPQHF. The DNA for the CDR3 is TGTGCCAGCAGTTGGACAGGCAATCAGCCCCAGCATTTT.

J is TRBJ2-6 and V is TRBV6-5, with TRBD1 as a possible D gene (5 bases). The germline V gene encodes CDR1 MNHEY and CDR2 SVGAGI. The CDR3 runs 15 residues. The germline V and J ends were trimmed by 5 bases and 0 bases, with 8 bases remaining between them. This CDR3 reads CASSRQNSGANVLTF. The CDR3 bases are TGTGCCAGCAGTCGACAGAACTCTGGGGCCAACGTCCTGACTTTC.

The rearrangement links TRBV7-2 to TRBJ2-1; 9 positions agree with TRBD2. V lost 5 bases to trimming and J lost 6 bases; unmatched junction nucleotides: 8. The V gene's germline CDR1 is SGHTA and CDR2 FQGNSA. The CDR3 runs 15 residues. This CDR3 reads CASSGGTSRANEQFF. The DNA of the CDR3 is TGTGCCAGCAGCGGAGGGACTAGCAGGGCCAATGAGCAGTTCTTC. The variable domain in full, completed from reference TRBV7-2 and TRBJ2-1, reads GAGVSQSPSNKVTEKGKDVELRCDPISGHTALYWYRQSLGQGLEFLIYFQGNSAPDKSGLPSDRFSAERTGGSVSTLTIQRTQQEDSAVYLCASSGGTSRANEQFFGPGTRLTVL.

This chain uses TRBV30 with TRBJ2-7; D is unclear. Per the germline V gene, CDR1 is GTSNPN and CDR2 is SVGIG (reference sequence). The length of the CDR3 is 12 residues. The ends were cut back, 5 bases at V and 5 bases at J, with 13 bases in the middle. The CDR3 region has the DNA TGTGCCTGGCGAGCATCCCTCAACGAGCAGTACTTC. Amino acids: CAWRASLNEQYF.

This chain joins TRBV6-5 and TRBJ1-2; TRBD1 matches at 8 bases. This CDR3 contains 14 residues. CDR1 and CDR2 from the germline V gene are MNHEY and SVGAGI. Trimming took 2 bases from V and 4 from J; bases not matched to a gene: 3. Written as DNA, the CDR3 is TGTGCCAGCAGTTACGGACAGGGTAGCTATGGCTACACCTTC. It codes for CASSYGQGSYGYTF.